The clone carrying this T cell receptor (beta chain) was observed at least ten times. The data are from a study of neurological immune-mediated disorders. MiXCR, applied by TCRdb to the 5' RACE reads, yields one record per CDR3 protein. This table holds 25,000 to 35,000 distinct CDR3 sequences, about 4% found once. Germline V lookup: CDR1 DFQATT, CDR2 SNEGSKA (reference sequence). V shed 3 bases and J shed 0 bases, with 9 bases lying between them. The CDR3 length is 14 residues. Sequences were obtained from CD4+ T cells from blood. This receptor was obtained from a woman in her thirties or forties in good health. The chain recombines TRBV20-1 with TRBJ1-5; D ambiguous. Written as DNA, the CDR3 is TGCAGTGCTAGTTCCCAGATTAGCAATCAGCCCCAGCATTTT. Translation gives CSASSQISNQPQHF.